The 15 T cell receptor beta chains below come from one sample, sequenced in a study of blood T cell repertoires in COVID-19. Repertoires were generated with immunoSEQ multiplex PCR, while TCRdb's copy carries only in-frame clones and drops some. The sample consists of approximately 180,000 clones, 75% to 85% of them appearing once. The specimen was peripheral blood. Receptor source: a woman of 80 years or more with COVID-19, enrolled during active disease.

The chain combines TRBV19 with TRBJ1-5, with 8 nucleotides matching TRBD1. V shed 4 bases, J shed 7 bases, and the junction held 6 bases outside the gene matches. This CDR3 has 14 residues. CDR1 and CDR2 (germline): LNHDA, SQIVND (reference sequence). In nucleotides, the CDR3 is TGTGCCAGTAGTACACAACAGGGGGGGCAGCCCCAGCATTTT. Its translation: CASSTQQGGQPQHF.

The rearrangement uses TRBV27 and TRBJ1-2; 7 positions agree with TRBD1. This CDR3 is 15 amino acids long. V lost 0 bases and J lost 14; bases outside the gene matches: 15. CDR1 and CDR2 (germline): MNHEY, SMNVEV (reference sequence). The CDR3 DNA reads TGTGCCAGCAGTTTATCACTAGGGGGCGAGGTGAATCCAACCTTC. The encoded protein is CASSLSLGGEVNPTF.

The genes are TRBV23-1 and TRBJ2-7; 8 bases map to TRBD1. TRBV23-1 falls under the ORF class, with uncertain function. The CDR3 spans 18 residues. Trimming at V came to 2 bases and at J to 3 bases, leaving 15 bases not matched to a gene. CDR3 residues: CASSQIGPPDREVYEQYF. DNA of the CDR3: TGCGCCAGCAGTCAAATCGGACCCCCGGACAGGGAAGTCTACGAGCAGTACTTC.

This clone was counted a few times. V gene TRBV12-3 or TRBV12-4 combines with J gene TRBJ1-1; weak D call: TRBD1 (5 bases). V lost 7 bases to trimming and J lost 6 bases, with 12 bases between them. The CDR3 contains 12 residues. CDR3 DNA sequence: TGTGCCAGCACCGCGGGACTCTCTGAAGCTTTCTTT. Translated, it gives CASTAGLSEAFF.

The chain carries TRBV7-8 and TRBJ2-7; 9 positions match TRBD1. Germline V gene data show CDR1 as SGHVS and CDR2 as FQNEAQ. This CDR3 spans 15 amino acids. The J segment lost 3 bases and the V segment lost 1 base, leaving 4 bases of the junction unmatched. The CDR3 DNA reads as TGTGCCAGCAGCTTAGGGGACAGGGCCCGCTACGAGCAGTACTTC. Its translation is CASSLGDRARYEQYF.

The V call is TRBV5-6, the J call TRBJ2-1, with D tentatively TRBD2 (6 bases). CDR3 length equals 15 residues. The germline V and J ends were trimmed by 7 bases and 3 bases, with 17 bases remaining between them. CDR1 is SGHDT and CDR2 is YYEEEE in the germline V gene. The CDR3 DNA is TGTGCCAGCGCTCCGTTTGGTAGCGGCTACAATGAGCAGTTCTTC. The encoded protein is CASAPFGSGYNEQFF.

The chain links TRBV11-3 to TRBJ1-1; possible D gene TRBD1, 6 bases. The V end was cut by 5 bases, the J end by 11 bases, with 15 bases between. CDR1 is SGHNT and CDR2 is YENEEA in the germline V gene. The CDR3 length is 12 residues. The CDR3 DNA sequence: TGTGCCAGCAGCCCGCTCAGGGGTTGGGCTTTCTTT. As protein: CASSPLRGWAFF.

The rearrangement uses TRBV5-6 and TRBJ1-1, with 8 bases that match TRBD1. CDR1 is SGHDT and CDR2 is YYEEEE in the germline V gene. The ends lost 1 base at V and 1 base at J; junction bases unmatched: 3. CDR3 length: 15 residues. The CDR3 DNA reads TGTGCCAGCAGCTTGTTGGGACAGGAGAACACTGAAGCTTTCTTT. Residues: CASSLLGQENTEAFF.

The CDR3, as DNA: TGTGCCAGCAGCCCCGAGGGCGGGGACCCACGATGGACCGGGGAGCTGTTTTTT. Translating it yields CASSPEGGDPRWTGELFF. The chain joins TRBV7-3 to TRBJ2-2, with a tentative D call TRBD2 (6 bases). The CDR3 spans 18 residues. V was shortened by 5 bases and J by 5 bases, with 24 bases between the two germline ends. Germline CDR1 and CDR2: SGHTA and FQGTGA.

The V call is TRBV7-9, the J call TRBJ2-1; 11 bases line up with TRBD1. From germline, CDR1 is SEHNR and CDR2 FQNEAQ (reference sequence). CDR3 size: 14 residues. With V trimmed by 4 bases and J by 7 bases, 3 bases remained unmatched. The chain's CDR3 is CASSSGTGGNEQFF. The CDR3 nucleotides read TGTGCCAGCAGCTCCGGGACAGGGGGAAATGAGCAGTTCTTC.

The CDR3 DNA sequence: TGTGCCTGGAGACATAAATTGGACGGGGTCTACGAGCAGTACTTC. The encoded protein is CAWRHKLDGVYEQYF. The V and J genes are TRBV30 and TRBJ2-7, with a tentative D call TRBD2 (5 bases). The germline V gene has CDR1 GTSNPN and CDR2 SVGIG (reference sequence). Trimming left V 3 bases short and J 3 bases short, with 18 bases between. This CDR3 spans 15 amino acids.

This rearrangement joins TRBV4-1 to TRBJ1-2, with a possible D match to TRBD1 (5 bases). Germline loops: CDR1 MGHRA, CDR2 YSYEKL. The length of the CDR3 is 16 residues. Trimming took 0 bases from V and 6 from J, leaving 17 bases between them. CDR3 coding DNA: TGCGCCAGCAGCCAAGATATGGGTAGGGGCTTAGATGGCTACACCTTC. Protein sequence: CASSQDMGRGLDGYTF.

This chain joins TRBV5-4 and TRBJ2-2; 8 positions agree with TRBD2. From germline, CDR1 is SGHNT and CDR2 YYREEE (reference sequence). V was clipped by 2 bases and J by 1 base; unmatched bases: 1. The CDR3 loop spans 15 amino acids. This CDR3 reads CASSLAGVNTGELFF. CDR3 DNA sequence: TGTGCCAGCAGCTTAGCGGGGGTGAACACCGGGGAGCTGTTTTTT.

The gene calls are TRBV15 and TRBJ2-3; 10 bases are shared with TRBD2. The length of the CDR3 is 14 residues. Germline-derived CDR1 and CDR2 are LNHNV and YYDKDF (reference sequence). Losses at the gene ends were 1 base for V and 5 bases for J; bases not matched to a gene: 0. CDR3 nucleotide sequence: TGTGCCACCAGCAGAGGACTAGCGGGAGATACGCAGTATTTT. Translation: CATSRGLAGDTQYF.

A few counts support this clone. The genes are TRBV2 and TRBJ1-2; TRBD1 agrees at 8 bases. In germline, CDR1 is SNHLY, CDR2 FYNNEI. The V and J ends lost 7 bases and 2 bases, in that order; junction bases with no gene match: 0. CDR3 length equals 12 residues. CDR3 residues: CASNRGNYGYTF. The DNA of the CDR3 is TGTGCCAGCAACAGGGGGAACTATGGCTACACCTTC. Full variable domain (missing parts from reference TRBV2 and TRBJ1-2): EPEVTQTPSHQVTQMGQEVILRCVPISNHLYFYWYRQILGQKVEFLVSFYNNEISEKSEIFDDQFSVERPDGSNFTLKIRSTKLEDSAMYFCASNRGNYGYTFGSGTRLTVV.